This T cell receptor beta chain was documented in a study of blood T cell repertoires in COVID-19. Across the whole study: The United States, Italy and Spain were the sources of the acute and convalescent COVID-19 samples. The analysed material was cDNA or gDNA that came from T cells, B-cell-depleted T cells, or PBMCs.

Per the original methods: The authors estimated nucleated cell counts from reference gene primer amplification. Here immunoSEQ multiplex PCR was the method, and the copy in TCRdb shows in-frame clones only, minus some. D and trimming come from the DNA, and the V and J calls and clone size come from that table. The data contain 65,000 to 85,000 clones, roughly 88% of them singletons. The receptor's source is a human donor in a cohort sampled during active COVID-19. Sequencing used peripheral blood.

CDR3 protein: CASSEAQGQGPYNEQFF. The CDR3 DNA is TGTGCCAGCAGTGAAGCCCAAGGACAGGGACCCTACAATGAGCAGTTCTTC. The chain uses TRBV6-1 and TRBJ2-1; the match to TRBD1 covers 8 bases. The CDR3 consists of 17 residues. The germline gives CDR1 MNHNS, CDR2 SASEGT. The J segment lost 2 bases and the V segment lost 0 bases, leaving 6 bases of the junction unmatched.